A single sample gave rise to the 16 T cell receptor beta chains below, sequenced in a study of T cell responses to AZD1222 COVID-19 vaccine. TCRdb's table, derived via immunoSEQ multiplex PCR, lists solely in-frame clones and lacks some. The data contain 66,000 or so clones, roughly 78% of them singletons. The specimen was peripheral blood, collected on day 0 of MenACWY control vaccination. The receptors were sampled from an adult in good health.

The genes are TRBV18 and TRBJ2-7; D is perhaps TRBD2 (5 bases). The CDR3 is 14 amino acids. The germline V gene encodes CDR1 KGHSH and CDR2 LQKENI. The V end lost 3 bases, the J end lost 3 bases, and 12 bases lay between the germline ends. CDR3 sequence reads: CASSPRGGVYEQYF. As DNA, the CDR3 is TGTGCCAGCTCACCCCGGGGTGGGGTCTACGAGCAGTACTTC.

This clone was observed at least ten times. The rearrangement links TRBV7-2 to TRBJ2-7; D is unresolved. CDR3 size: 16 residues. Trimming took off 5 bases at V and 5 bases at J, with 22 bases between the two ends. Germline-derived CDR1 and CDR2 are SGHTA and FQGNSA. Here the CDR3 reads CASSPDALLGWDEQYF. In DNA, the CDR3 is TGTGCCAGCAGCCCGGACGCCCTGCTCGGCTGGGACGAGCAGTACTTC.

This sequence joins TRBV5-1 and TRBJ2-5; 10 bases line up with TRBD2. V shed 0 bases, J shed 5 bases, and the junction held 7 bases outside the gene matches. The germline V gene has CDR1 SGHRS and CDR2 YFSETQ. This CDR3 has 16 amino acids. This CDR3 is CASSLGSLAGAETQYF. The CDR3 nucleotides read TGCGCCAGCAGCTTGGGGTCGCTAGCGGGGGCTGAGACCCAGTACTTC.

The chain uses TRBV28 and TRBJ2-7; D may be TRBD2 (6 bases). The CDR3 loop spans 15 amino acids. CDR1 and CDR2 (germline): MDHEN, SYDVKM. The V and J ends lost 6 bases and 0 bases respectively, with 15 bases between them. The CDR3 DNA is TGTGCCAGCAGCCCCAGCGGGCAGAGCTCCTACGAGCAGTACTTC. It is translated as CASSPSGQSSYEQYF.

This clone was observed once. This CDR3 is also generated by other DNA sequences in the sample. The rearrangement links TRBV2 to TRBJ2-6, with no clear D. Germline CDR1 and CDR2: SNHLY and FYNNEI. The CDR3 has 13 residues. V was shortened by 6 bases and J by 0 bases, with 3 bases between the two germline ends. The CDR3 spells CASRGSGANVLTF. CDR3 nucleotides: TGTGCCAGCAGGGGCTCTGGGGCCAACGTCCTGACTTTC.

This chain uses TRBV11-2 with TRBJ2-2; TRBD2 matches at 7 bases. There are 17 residues in the CDR3. V lost 5 bases to trimming and J lost 2 bases; unmatched junction nucleotides: 11. Germline V gene lookup returns CDR1 SGHAT and CDR2 FQNNGV. CDR3 sequence reads: CASSRSQGLTNTGELFF. Written as DNA, the CDR3 is TGTGCCAGCAGCCGCTCCCAGGGACTAACTAACACCGGGGAGCTGTTTTTT.

The chain recombines TRBV11-2 with TRBJ2-1; 12 bases line up with TRBD2. CDR3 length: 17 residues. Germline lookup yields CDR1 SGHAT and CDR2 FQNNGV. J gave up 10 bases and V 2 bases, and 12 bases lay outside the gene matches. In DNA, the CDR3 is TGTGCCAGCAGCTTACGGGTGACTAGCGGGAGTTCCGGCGAGCAGTTCTTC. It codes for CASSLRVTSGSSGEQFF.

This clone was recorded a few times. The genes are TRBV15 and TRBJ1-1; 9 positions match TRBD1. The CDR3 covers 17 residues. The germline V gene has CDR1 LNHNV and CDR2 YYDKDF (reference sequence). V lost 0 bases, J lost 2 bases, and 7 bases stayed unmatched. CDR3 nucleotide sequence: TGTGCCACCAGCAGAGATCTGCGGACAGGGGTAAACACTGAAGCTTTCTTT. It codes for CATSRDLRTGVNTEAFF.

The chain couples TRBV5-4 to TRBJ2-3, with D tentatively TRBD2 (5 bases). The CDR3 has 15 amino acids. V was shortened by 4 bases and J by 1 base, with 13 bases between the two germline ends. Germline V gives CDR1 SGHNT, CDR2 YYREEE (reference sequence). The CDR3 DNA reads as TGTGCCAGCAGCACCACTAGTGGCGGCACAGATACGCAGTATTTT. Translated: CASSTTSGGTDTQYF.

The chain recombines TRBV7-2 with TRBJ2-7; D remains ambiguous. The CDR3 is 14 residues long. Trimming stripped 5 bases from V and 10 bases from J, with 21 bases between. CDR1 and CDR2 from the germline V gene are SGHTA and FQGNSA. Here the CDR3 DNA reads TGTGCCAGCAGCCGCGGTTCCCCCCCTGACGGTCAGTACTTC. Protein: CASSRGSPPDGQYF.

This clone has at least ten counts. The chain employs TRBV3-1 (or the pseudogene TRBV3-2) and TRBJ2-7; no clear D. Germline V lookup: CDR1 LGHDT, CDR2 YNNKEL (reference sequence). Trimming left V 3 bases short and J 7 bases short, with 16 bases between. This CDR3 contains 14 residues. The CDR3 DNA reads TGTGCCAGCAGCCACCAGACGATCCTACGAGAGCAGTACTTC. As protein: CASSHQTILREQYF.

The V call is TRBV9, the J call TRBJ1-6; D unresolved. This CDR3 has 13 amino acids. CDR1 is SGDLS and CDR2 is YYNGEE in the germline V gene. V lost 3 bases, J lost 6 bases, and 7 bases lay in between. The CDR3 loop is CASSGGPNSPLHF. CDR3 DNA sequence: TGTGCCAGCAGCGGAGGACCTAATTCACCCCTCCACTTT.

The J gene is TRBJ2-2, the V gene TRBV19; D is unresolved. The CDR3 loop spans 14 amino acids. Per the germline V gene, CDR1 is LNHDA and CDR2 is SQIVND (reference sequence). V gave up 0 bases and J gave up 2 bases, with 4 bases separating them. In nucleotides, the CDR3 is TGTGCCAGTAGTATAGAAGATAACACCGGGGAGCTGTTTTTT. Its translation is CASSIEDNTGELFF.

J is TRBJ2-3 and V is TRBV5-1, with 10 bases identical to TRBD1. This CDR3 is built from 16 residues. Germline CDR1 reads SGHRS; CDR2 reads YFSETQ. Germline trimming cut 4 bases from V and 1 base from J; bases unmatched to any gene: 6. CDR3 sequence reads: CASSRTGTGGTDTQYF. CDR3 sequence (DNA): TGCGCCAGCAGCAGGACCGGGACAGGGGGCACAGATACGCAGTATTTT.

This chain joins TRBV28 and TRBJ2-5, with D perhaps assigned TRBD1 or TRBD2 (6 bases each). Trimming shortened V by 5 bases and J by 4 bases, and 14 bases separated the two germline ends. This CDR3 comprises 14 residues. Germline V gives CDR1 MDHEN, CDR2 SYDVKM. In DNA, the CDR3 is TGTGCCAGCAGTCCCCCGGGGGCGGGAGAGACCCAGTACTTC. Amino acids: CASSPPGAGETQYF. The full variable domain, with the rest looked up from reference TRBV28 and TRBJ2-5, is DVKVTQSSRYLVKRTGEKVFLECVQDMDHENMFWYRQDPGLGLRLIYFSYDVKMKEKGDIPEGYSVSREKKERFSLILESASTNQTSMYLCASSPPGAGETQYFGPGTRLLVL.

The rearrangement links TRBV10-1 to TRBJ2-1; 11 nucleotides align to TRBD1. Trimming removed 5 bases from V and 9 bases from J; junction bases left unmatched: 6. CDR1 is WNHNN, CDR2 SYGVQD, per germline (reference sequence). CDR3 length equals 14 residues. The CDR3 reads CASSTGQGAAEQFF. DNA for the CDR3: TGCGCCAGCAGTACCGGACAGGGGGCTGCTGAGCAGTTCTTC.